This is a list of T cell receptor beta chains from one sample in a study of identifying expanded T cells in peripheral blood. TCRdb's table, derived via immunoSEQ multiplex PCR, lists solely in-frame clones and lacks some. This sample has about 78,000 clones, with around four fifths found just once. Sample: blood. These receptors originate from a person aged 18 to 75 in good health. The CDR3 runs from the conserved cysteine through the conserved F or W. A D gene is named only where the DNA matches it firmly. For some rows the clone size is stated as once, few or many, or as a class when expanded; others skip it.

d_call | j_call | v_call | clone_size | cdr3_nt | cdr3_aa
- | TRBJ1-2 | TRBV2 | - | TGTGCCAGCAGCGGATCCGGGACGCTCGGAACCGGCTACACCTTC | CASSGSGTLGTGYTF
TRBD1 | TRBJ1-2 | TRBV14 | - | TGTGCCAGCAGCCTGGGGACAGCCTCTAACTATGGCTACACCTTC | CASSLGTASNYGYTF
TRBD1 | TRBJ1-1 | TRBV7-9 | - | TGTGCCAGCAGCCCCTCCGGGACAGCCAACACTGAAGCTTTCTTT | CASSPSGTANTEAFF
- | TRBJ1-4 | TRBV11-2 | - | TGTGCCAGCAGCTTAGTGCTTGGCGGCTATAATGAAAAACTGTTTTTT | CASSLVLGGYNEKLFF
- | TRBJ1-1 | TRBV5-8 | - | TGTGCCAGCAGCCCCATCCCGGGCGCTGAAGCTTTCTTT | CASSPIPGAEAFF
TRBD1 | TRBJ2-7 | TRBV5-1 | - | TGCGCCAGCAGTCCAAGGGGACAGTCCTACGAGCAGTACTTC | CASSPRGQSYEQYF
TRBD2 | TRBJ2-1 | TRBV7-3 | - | TGTGCCAGCAGCCTCCAGGCGGGAGGGCCGGATGAGCAGTTCTTC | CASSLQAGGPDEQFF
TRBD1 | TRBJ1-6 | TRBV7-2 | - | TGTGCCAGCAGCTTAGCTACAGGGGGCGGTTCACCCCTCCACTTT | CASSLATGGGSPLHF
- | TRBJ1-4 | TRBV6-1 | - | TGTGCCAGCAGGAGAGACACCACTAATGAAAAACTGTTTTTT | CASRRDTTNEKLFF
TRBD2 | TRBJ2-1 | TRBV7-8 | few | TGTGCCAGCAGCTTAGCAGCGTCTAGCGGGAGAATCCAGGATGAGCAGTTCTTC | CASSLAASSGRIQDEQFF
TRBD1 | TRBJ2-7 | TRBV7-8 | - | TGTGCCAGCAGCCCTCCGGGACAGGGGTATCGCTACGAGCAGTACTTC | CASSPPGQGYRYEQYF
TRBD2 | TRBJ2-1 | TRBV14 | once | TGTGCCAGCAGCCGGCGGGAGGGCCAGTCCAATGAGCAGTTCTTC | CASSRREGQSNEQFF
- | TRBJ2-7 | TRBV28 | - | TGTGCCAGCAGTTTACTCACCCCGAGACAAGGCTACGAGCAGTACTTC | CASSLLTPRQGYEQYF
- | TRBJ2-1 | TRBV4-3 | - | TGCGCCAGCAGCCAAGATCGTTTAGTCGGGGGAAATGAGCAGTTCTTC | CASSQDRLVGGNEQFF
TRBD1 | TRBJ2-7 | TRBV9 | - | TGTGCCAGCAGCCTCCGGGACAGGGATTACGAGCAGTACTTC | CASSLRDRDYEQYF
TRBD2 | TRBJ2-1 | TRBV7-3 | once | TGTGCCAGCAGCTCCGGGACTAGCGAGCACTACAATGAGCAGTTCTTC | CASSSGTSEHYNEQFF
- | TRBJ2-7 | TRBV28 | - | TGTGCCAGCAGTTTACAACGGGTAACTGGGACTCCGCCCTACGAGCAGTACTTC | CASSLQRVTGTPPYEQYF
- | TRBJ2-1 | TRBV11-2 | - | TGTGCCAGCAGCCAGAACAGGAACTCCTACAATGAGCAGTTCTTC | CASSQNRNSYNEQFF
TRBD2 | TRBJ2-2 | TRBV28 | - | TGTGCCAGCAGCCCCGGGACTATATCCACCGGGGAGCTGTTTTTT | CASSPGTISTGELFF
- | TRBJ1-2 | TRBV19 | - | TGTGCCAGTAGTCCAGGGAGAGGCGATGGCTACACCTTC | CASSPGRGDGYTF
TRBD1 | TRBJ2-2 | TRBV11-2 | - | TGTGCCAGCAGACTCTACAGGGGAGTCGATACCGGGGAGCTGTTTTTT | CASRLYRGVDTGELFF
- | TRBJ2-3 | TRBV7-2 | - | TGTGCCAGCAGCTTCTACGGGGATACGCAGTATTTT | CASSFYGDTQYF
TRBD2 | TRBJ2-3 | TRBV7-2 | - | TGTGCCAGCAGCTTAACTAGCGGGAGGGGCCCGGCAGATACGCAGTATTTT | CASSLTSGRGPADTQYF
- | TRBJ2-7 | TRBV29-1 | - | TGCAGCGTTGAAGGGACGCCTGGCGAGCAGTACTTC | CSVEGTPGEQYF